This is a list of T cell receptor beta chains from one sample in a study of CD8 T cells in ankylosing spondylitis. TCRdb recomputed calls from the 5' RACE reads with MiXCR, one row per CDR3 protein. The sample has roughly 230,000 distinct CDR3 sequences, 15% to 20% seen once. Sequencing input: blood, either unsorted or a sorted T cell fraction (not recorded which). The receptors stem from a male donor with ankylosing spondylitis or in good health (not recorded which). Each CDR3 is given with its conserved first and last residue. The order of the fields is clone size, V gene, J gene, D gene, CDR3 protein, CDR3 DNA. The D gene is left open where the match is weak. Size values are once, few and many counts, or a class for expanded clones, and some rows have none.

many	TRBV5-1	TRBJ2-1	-	CASSLVAPSYNEQFF	TGCGCCAGCAGCTTAGTAGCGCCTTCCTACAATGAGCAGTTCTTC
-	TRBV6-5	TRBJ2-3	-	CASSYNVGGPTDTQYF	TGTGCCAGCAGTTATAACGTGGGGGGGCCTACAGATACGCAGTATTTT
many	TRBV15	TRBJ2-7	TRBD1	CATSVGTGGYEQYF	TGTGCCACCAGCGTAGGGACAGGGGGCTACGAGCAGTACTTC
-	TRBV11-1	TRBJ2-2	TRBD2	CASSPPPAGDTGELFF	TGTGCCAGCAGCCCCCCCCCAGCGGGGGACACCGGGGAGCTGTTTTTT
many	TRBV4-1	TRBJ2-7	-	CASSLPGALYEQYF	TGCGCCAGCAGCCTCCCGGGGGCTCTTTACGAGCAGTACTTC
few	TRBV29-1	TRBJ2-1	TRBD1	CSVVPYLRDRPDFGSNEQFF	TGCAGCGTTGTACCTTATCTTCGGGACAGACCCGACTTTGGGTCGAATGAGCAGTTCTTC
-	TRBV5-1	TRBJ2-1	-	CASSLEVDHNEQFF	TGCGCCAGCAGCTTGGAGGTAGACCACAATGAGCAGTTCTTC
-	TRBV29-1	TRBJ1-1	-	CSVVVGARGLFF	TGCAGCGTTGTAGTAGGGGCGCGGGGGCTTTTCTTT
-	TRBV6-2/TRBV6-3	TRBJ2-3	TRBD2	CASSYKGLAGFMAGTDTQYF	TGTGCCAGCAGTTACAAGGGACTAGCGGGATTTATGGCGGGCACAGATACGCAGTATTTT
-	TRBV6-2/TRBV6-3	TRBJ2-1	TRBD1	CASSYTDRVPYNEQFF	TGTGCCAGCAGTTACACCGACAGGGTACCCTACAATGAGCAGTTCTTC